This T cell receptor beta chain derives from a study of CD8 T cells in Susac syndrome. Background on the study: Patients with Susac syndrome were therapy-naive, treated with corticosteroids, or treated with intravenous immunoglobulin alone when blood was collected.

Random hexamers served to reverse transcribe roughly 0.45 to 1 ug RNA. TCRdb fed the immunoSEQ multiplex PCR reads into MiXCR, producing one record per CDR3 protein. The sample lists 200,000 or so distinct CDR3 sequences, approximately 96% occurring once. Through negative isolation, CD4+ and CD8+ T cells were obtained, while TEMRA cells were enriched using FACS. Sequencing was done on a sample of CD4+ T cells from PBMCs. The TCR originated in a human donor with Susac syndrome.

CDR3 residues: CATKEGDTGELFF. CDR3 nucleotide sequence: TGTGCCACCAAAGAGGGGGACACCGGGGAGCTGTTTTTT. The gene calls are TRBV2 and TRBJ2-2; possible D gene TRBD1, 6 bases. The CDR3 spans 13 residues. Between the trimmed V and J ends, which lost 10 bases and 3 bases, there was a span of 12 bases. Per germline, CDR1 SNHLY and CDR2 FYNNEI.